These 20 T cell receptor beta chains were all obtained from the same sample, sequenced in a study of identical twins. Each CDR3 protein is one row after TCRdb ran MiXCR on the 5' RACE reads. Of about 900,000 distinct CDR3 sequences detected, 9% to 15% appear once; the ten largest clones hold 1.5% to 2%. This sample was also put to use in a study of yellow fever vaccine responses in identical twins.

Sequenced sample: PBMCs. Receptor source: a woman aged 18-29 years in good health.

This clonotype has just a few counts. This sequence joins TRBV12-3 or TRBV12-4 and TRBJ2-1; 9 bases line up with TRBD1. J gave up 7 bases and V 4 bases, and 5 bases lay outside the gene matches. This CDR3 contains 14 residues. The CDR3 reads CASSSGTGTNEQFF. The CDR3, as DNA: TGTGCCAGCAGTTCCGGGACAGGGACGAATGAGCAGTTCTTC.

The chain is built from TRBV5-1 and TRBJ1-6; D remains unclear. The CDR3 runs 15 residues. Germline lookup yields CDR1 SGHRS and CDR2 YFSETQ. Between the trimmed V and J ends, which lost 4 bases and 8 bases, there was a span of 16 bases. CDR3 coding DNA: TGCGCCAGCAGCCTAAGGACCGCCGGGGATTCACCCCTCCACTTT. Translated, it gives CASSLRTAGDSPLHF.

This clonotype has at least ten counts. DNA of the CDR3: TGTGCCAGCAGCCCAGGGTGGGGGTCCTACAATGAGCAGTTCTTC. Amino acids: CASSPGWGSYNEQFF. The chain employs TRBV12-3 or TRBV12-4 and TRBJ2-1; D is tentatively TRBD1 or TRBD2 (5 bases each). The CDR3 loop spans 15 amino acids. V lost 6 bases and J 1 base, leaving 13 bases between the germline ends.

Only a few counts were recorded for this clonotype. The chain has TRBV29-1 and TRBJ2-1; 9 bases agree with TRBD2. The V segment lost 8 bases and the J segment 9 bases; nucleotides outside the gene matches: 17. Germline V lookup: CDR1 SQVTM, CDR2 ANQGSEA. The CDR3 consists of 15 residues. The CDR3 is CSTWGGTSSGSEQFF. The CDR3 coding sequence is TGCAGCACCTGGGGGGGGACTAGCAGTGGTAGTGAGCAGTTCTTC.

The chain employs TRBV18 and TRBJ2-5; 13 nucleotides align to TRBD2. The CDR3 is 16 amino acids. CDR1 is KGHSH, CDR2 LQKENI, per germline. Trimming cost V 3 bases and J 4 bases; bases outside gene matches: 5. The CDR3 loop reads CASSPPGLAGRETQYF. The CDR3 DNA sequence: TGTGCCAGCTCACCCCCGGGACTAGCGGGAAGAGAGACCCAGTACTTC.

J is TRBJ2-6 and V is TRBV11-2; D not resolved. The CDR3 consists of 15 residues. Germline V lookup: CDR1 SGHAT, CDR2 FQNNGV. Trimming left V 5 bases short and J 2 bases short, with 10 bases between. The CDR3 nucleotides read TGTGCCAGCAGCCAACAGTCGGCTGGGGCCAACGTCCTGACTTTC. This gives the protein CASSQQSAGANVLTF.

DNA for the CDR3: TGCGCCAGCAGCCAAGAGCCCACGGGCTCCTACAATGAGCAGTTCTTC. This sequence encodes CASSQEPTGSYNEQFF. J is TRBJ2-1 and V is TRBV4-1; D remains unclear. Germline CDR1 is MGHRA and CDR2 is YSYEKL. The CDR3 has 16 residues. Trimming cost V 0 bases and J 0 bases, with 9 bases left between them.

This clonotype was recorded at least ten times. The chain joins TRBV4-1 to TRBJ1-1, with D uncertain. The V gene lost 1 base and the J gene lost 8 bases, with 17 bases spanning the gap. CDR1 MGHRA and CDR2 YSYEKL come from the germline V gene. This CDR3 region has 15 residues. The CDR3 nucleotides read TGCGCCAGCAGCCAAGTTTGGAGGATCATCGGGGAAGCTTTCTTT. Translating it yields CASSQVWRIIGEAFF.

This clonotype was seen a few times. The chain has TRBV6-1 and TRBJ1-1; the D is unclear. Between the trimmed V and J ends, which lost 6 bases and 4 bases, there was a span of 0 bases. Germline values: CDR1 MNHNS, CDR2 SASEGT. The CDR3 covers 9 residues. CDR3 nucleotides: TGTGCCAGCAGCACTGAAGCTTTCTTT. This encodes CASSTEAFF.

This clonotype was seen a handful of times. The CDR3 sequence is CATPGQDPEAFF. CDR3 DNA sequence: TGTGCCACCCCCGGCCAGGATCCTGAAGCTTTCTTT. V and J are TRBV7-9 and TRBJ1-1; no clear D. Trimming stripped 10 bases from V and 6 bases from J, with 15 bases between. CDR1 and CDR2 (germline): SEHNR, FQNEAQ (reference sequence). The CDR3 has 12 residues.

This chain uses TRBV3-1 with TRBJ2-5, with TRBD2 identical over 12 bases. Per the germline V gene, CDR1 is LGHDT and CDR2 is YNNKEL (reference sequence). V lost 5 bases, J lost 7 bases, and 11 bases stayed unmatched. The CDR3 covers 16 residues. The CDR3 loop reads CASSSQTSGGRWTQYF. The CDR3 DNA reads TGTGCCAGCAGCTCCCAGACTAGCGGGGGACGGTGGACCCAGTACTTC.

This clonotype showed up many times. In DNA form, the CDR3 reads TGTGCCAGCACCTCGGAACCCTGGGGCTATGGCTACACCTTC. Its translation is CASTSEPWGYGYTF. V usage is TRBV6-6 and J usage is TRBJ1-2; no firm D call. CDR1 is MNHNY, CDR2 SVGAGI, per germline (reference sequence). V lost 7 bases, J lost 4 bases, and 16 bases lay in between. This CDR3 has 14 residues.

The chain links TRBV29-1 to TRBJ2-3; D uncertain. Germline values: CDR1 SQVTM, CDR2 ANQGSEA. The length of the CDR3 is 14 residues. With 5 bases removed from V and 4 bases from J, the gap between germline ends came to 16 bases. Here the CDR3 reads CSVKTGPRPDTQYF. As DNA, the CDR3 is TGCAGCGTTAAGACCGGGCCTAGGCCAGATACGCAGTATTTT.

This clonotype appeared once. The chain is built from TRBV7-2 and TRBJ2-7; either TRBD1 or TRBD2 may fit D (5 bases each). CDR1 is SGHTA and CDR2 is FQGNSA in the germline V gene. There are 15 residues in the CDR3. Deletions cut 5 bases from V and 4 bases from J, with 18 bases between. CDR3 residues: CASSNGTGILYEQYV. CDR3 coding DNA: TGTGCCAGCAGCAACGGGACGGGGATTCTTTACGAGCAGTACGTC.

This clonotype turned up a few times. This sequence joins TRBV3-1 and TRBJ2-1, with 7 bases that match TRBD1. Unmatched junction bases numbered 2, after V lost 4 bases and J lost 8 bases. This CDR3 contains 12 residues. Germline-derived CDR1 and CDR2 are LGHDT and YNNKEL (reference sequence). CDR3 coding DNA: TGTGCCAGCAGCCGCGACAGGGATGAGCAGTTCTTC. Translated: CASSRDRDEQFF.

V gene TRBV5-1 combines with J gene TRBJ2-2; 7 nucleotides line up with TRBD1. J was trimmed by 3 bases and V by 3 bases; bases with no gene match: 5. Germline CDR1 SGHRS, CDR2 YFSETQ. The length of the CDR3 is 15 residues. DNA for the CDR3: TGCGCCAGCAGCTGGAAAACAGGGGACACCGGGGAGCTGTTTTTT. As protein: CASSWKTGDTGELFF.

CDR3 nucleotides: TGTGCCAGCAGTTTAACCCTGATGGTCAAGAACACTGAAGCTTTCTTT. Amino acid sequence: CASSLTLMVKNTEAFF. The chain has TRBV27 and TRBJ1-1; no clear D. The CDR3 is 16 residues long. The germline V gene encodes CDR1 MNHEY and CDR2 SMNVEV (reference sequence). Trimming cost V 2 bases and J 1 base, with 14 bases left between them.

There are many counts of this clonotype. The CDR3 spells CASSHTPGQGTGHQPQHF. Here the CDR3 DNA reads TGCGCCAGCAGCCACACACCAGGACAGGGGACGGGGCATCAGCCCCAGCATTTT. The V call is TRBV4-1, the J call TRBJ1-5; 9 bases line up with TRBD1. The germline gives CDR1 MGHRA, CDR2 YSYEKL. Trimming cost V 3 bases and J 5 bases; bases outside gene matches: 14. CDR3 length: 18 amino acids.

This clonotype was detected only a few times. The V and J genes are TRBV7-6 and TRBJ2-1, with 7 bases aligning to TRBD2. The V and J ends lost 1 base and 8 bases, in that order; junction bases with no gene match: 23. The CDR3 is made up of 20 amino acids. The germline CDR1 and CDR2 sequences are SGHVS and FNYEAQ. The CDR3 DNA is TGTGCCAGCAGCTTAGTTCGTACCGGGACTAAGACCCTCCCGGGCGATGAGCAGTTCTTC. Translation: CASSLVRTGTKTLPGDEQFF.

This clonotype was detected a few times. For the CDR3, the DNA is TGCGCCAGCAGCCACCAGGGGGCTTCCTACAATGAGCAGTTCTTC. Encoded protein: CASSHQGASYNEQFF. The rearrangement uses TRBV4-1 and TRBJ2-1, with 8 positions matching TRBD1. In germline, CDR1 is MGHRA, CDR2 YSYEKL. The CDR3 covers 15 residues. J was trimmed by 1 base and V by 3 bases; bases with no gene match: 2.